A selection of T cell receptor beta chains follows, all from one sample in a study of cytomegalovirus exposure and HLA in healthy donors. Profiling relied on immunoSEQ multiplex PCR, and the TCRdb table lists in-frame clones only, not all of them. Of about 140,000 clones in the sample, 82% were seen once. Sequences were obtained from PBMCs. These receptors came from a woman aged 45-65 years in good health and CMV-seropositive. Each CDR3 is given with its conserved first and last residue. The D gene is left open where the match is weak. Clone size, where shown, is once, few, many, or a class for clones that have expanded.

V gene: TRBV18; J gene: TRBJ2-5; clone size: .; D gene: .; CDR3 DNA: TGTGCCAGCTCACCACCGAGCGGGCCAGCAAAAGAGACCCAGTACTTC; CDR3 protein: CASSPPSGPAKETQYF
V gene: TRBV5-1; J gene: TRBJ1-4; clone size: .; D gene: .; CDR3 DNA: TGCGCCAGCAGCTGGGGCGCGGCAAATAATGAAAAACTGTTTTTT; CDR3 protein: CASSWGAANNEKLFF
V gene: TRBV5-4; J gene: TRBJ1-4; clone size: once; D gene: TRBD1; CDR3 DNA: TGTGCCAGCAGCTTGGACAGGGGAAACGGAAAACTGTTTTTT; CDR3 protein: CASSLDRGNGKLFF
V gene: TRBV4-1; J gene: TRBJ1-2; clone size: .; D gene: TRBD1; CDR3 DNA: TGCGCCAGCAGCCAAGGGGTAGGGACAGGGGGCTTTAATGGCTACACCTTC; CDR3 protein: CASSQGVGTGGFNGYTF
V gene: TRBV7-2; J gene: TRBJ2-5; clone size: .; D gene: .; CDR3 DNA: TGTGCCAGCGGACTTCGAGAGACCCAGTACTTC; CDR3 protein: CASGLRETQYF
V gene: TRBV6-6; J gene: TRBJ2-7; clone size: few; D gene: TRBD1; CDR3 DNA: TGTGCCAGCAGTTACTCGGGACAGGGGGCCTACGAGCAGTACTTC; CDR3 protein: CASSYSGQGAYEQYF
V gene: TRBV19; J gene: TRBJ2-7; clone size: .; D gene: TRBD2; CDR3 DNA: TGTGCCACCCAAGGACTAGGGCCCTACGAGCAGTACTTC; CDR3 protein: CATQGLGPYEQYF
V gene: TRBV27; J gene: TRBJ2-2; clone size: once; D gene: TRBD2; CDR3 DNA: TGTGCCAGCAGTCCCCAGGGACTAGCGGGGACCGGGGAGCTGTTTTTT; CDR3 protein: CASSPQGLAGTGELFF
V gene: TRBV13; J gene: TRBJ1-5; clone size: .; D gene: TRBD1; CDR3 DNA: TGTGCCAGCAGCTTGGGACAGGGTAATCAGCCCCAGCATTTT; CDR3 protein: CASSLGQGNQPQHF
V gene: TRBV7-2; J gene: TRBJ2-5; clone size: .; D gene: TRBD2; CDR3 DNA: TGTGCCAGCAGCCCTGCCGGGACTACGGAAGAGACCCAGTACTTC; CDR3 protein: CASSPAGTTEETQYF
V gene: TRBV30; J gene: TRBJ2-3; clone size: .; D gene: TRBD2; CDR3 DNA: TGTGCCTGGAGTCTAGCGGGGGTCTCAGATACGCAGTATTTT; CDR3 protein: CAWSLAGVSDTQYF
V gene: TRBV10-2; J gene: TRBJ2-3; clone size: .; D gene: .; CDR3 DNA: TGCGCCAGCCTCTATGGTTTGGGCACAGATACGCAGTATTTT; CDR3 protein: CASLYGLGTDTQYF
V gene: TRBV5-1; J gene: TRBJ2-2; clone size: .; D gene: .; CDR3 DNA: TGCGCCAGCAGCCCCCAAGGAGGGAATTTACAACTGAACACCGGGGAGCTGTTTTTT; CDR3 protein: CASSPQGGNLQLNTGELFF
V gene: TRBV18; J gene: TRBJ2-1; clone size: .; D gene: TRBD2; CDR3 DNA: TGTGCCAGCTCCCCGGGACTAGTGACAAATGAGCAGTTCTTC; CDR3 protein: CASSPGLVTNEQFF
V gene: TRBV5-1; J gene: TRBJ2-3; clone size: .; D gene: .; CDR3 DNA: TGCGCCAGCAGCCTCCGGGCTACAGGGATCGACACGCAGTATTTT; CDR3 protein: CASSLRATGIDTQYF
V gene: TRBV5-4; J gene: TRBJ2-5; clone size: .; D gene: TRBD2; CDR3 DNA: TGTGCCAGCAGCTTGAATAGCGGGGGGGTGGAGACCCAGTACTTC; CDR3 protein: CASSLNSGGVETQYF
V gene: TRBV6-1; J gene: TRBJ2-6; clone size: .; D gene: .; CDR3 DNA: TGTGCCAGCAGTGAGCAAGGGGCCTCTGGGGCCAACGTCCTGACTTTC; CDR3 protein: CASSEQGASGANVLTF
V gene: TRBV30; J gene: TRBJ1-4; clone size: .; D gene: TRBD1; CDR3 DNA: TGTGCCTGGAGTGGGGACAGGAGGCCTGCAACTAATGAAAAACTGTTTTTT; CDR3 protein: CAWSGDRRPATNEKLFF
V gene: TRBV10-3; J gene: TRBJ1-2; clone size: .; D gene: .; CDR3 DNA: TGTGCCATCAGTGCCAGCCCGACGGACAGCTATGGCTACACCTTC; CDR3 protein: CAISASPTDSYGYTF
V gene: TRBV7-6; J gene: TRBJ2-2; clone size: .; D gene: TRBD1; CDR3 DNA: TGTGCCAGCAGCTTATACGTCCGACAGGGATACACCGGGGAGCTGTTTTTT; CDR3 protein: CASSLYVRQGYTGELFF
V gene: TRBV7-9; J gene: TRBJ1-5; clone size: .; D gene: .; CDR3 DNA: TGTGCCAGCAGTTATGAGGGTTTCAATCAGCCCCAGCATTTT; CDR3 protein: CASSYEGFNQPQHF
V gene: TRBV27; J gene: TRBJ1-2; clone size: .; D gene: .; CDR3 DNA: TGTGCCAGCAGTTTAACCCTAGTCTCGGGCTACACCTTC; CDR3 protein: CASSLTLVSGYTF
V gene: TRBV4-3; J gene: TRBJ1-1; clone size: few; D gene: .; CDR3 DNA: TGCGCCAGCAGCCAAGATCTGGTGGGGAGGGAAGGGGCTTTCTTT; CDR3 protein: CASSQDLVGREGAFF
V gene: TRBV5-1; J gene: TRBJ2-7; clone size: .; D gene: .; CDR3 DNA: TGCGCCAGCAGCTTGGGCTACTCCTACGAGCAGTACTTC; CDR3 protein: CASSLGYSYEQYF
V gene: TRBV2; J gene: TRBJ2-1; clone size: .; D gene: TRBD1; CDR3 DNA: TGTGCCAGCAGTGAATACCCCCATGGGACAGCCACCAATGAGCAGTTCTTC; CDR3 protein: CASSEYPHGTATNEQFF
V gene: TRBV9; J gene: TRBJ2-5; clone size: .; D gene: TRBD2; CDR3 DNA: TGTGCCAGCAGCCCTCGGACTAGGCGGGAGACCCAGTACTTC; CDR3 protein: CASSPRTRRETQYF
V gene: TRBV6-5; J gene: TRBJ2-1; clone size: .; D gene: TRBD2; CDR3 DNA: TGTGCCAGCAGCCCCGGGACTAGCAGCTACAATGAGCAGTTCTTC; CDR3 protein: CASSPGTSSYNEQFF
V gene: TRBV30; J gene: TRBJ2-7; clone size: .; D gene: TRBD2; CDR3 DNA: TGTGCCTGGAGGCGGGGGGGCGGGCAGAACGAGCAGTACTTC; CDR3 protein: CAWRRGGGQNEQYF
V gene: TRBV5-1; J gene: TRBJ1-2; clone size: .; D gene: .; CDR3 DNA: TGCGCCAGCAGCTTTGAGACGGGATATGGCTACACCTTC; CDR3 protein: CASSFETGYGYTF
V gene: TRBV9; J gene: TRBJ2-1; clone size: .; D gene: .; CDR3 DNA: TGTGCCAGCAGCCCGGGGTTCAATGAGCAGTTCTTC; CDR3 protein: CASSPGFNEQFF
V gene: TRBV6-1; J gene: TRBJ1-4; clone size: .; D gene: TRBD1; CDR3 DNA: TGTGCCAGCAGTGAAGTGGGCCTCAGGGGGCCGTATGAAAAACTGTTTTTT; CDR3 protein: CASSEVGLRGPYEKLFF
V gene: TRBV19; J gene: TRBJ1-5; clone size: .; D gene: TRBD1; CDR3 DNA: TGTGCCAGTAGTCCCGCGACAGGGGCGATAAATCAGCCCCAGCATTTT; CDR3 protein: CASSPATGAINQPQHF
V gene: TRBV2; J gene: TRBJ1-2; clone size: .; D gene: .; CDR3 DNA: TGTGCCACGAGGGGGAACAGTTATAACTATGGCTACACCTTC; CDR3 protein: CATRGNSYNYGYTF
V gene: TRBV27; J gene: TRBJ2-1; clone size: .; D gene: TRBD2; CDR3 DNA: TGTGCCAGCACTAGCGGGGTGAGCTCCTACAATGAGCAGTTCTTC; CDR3 protein: CASTSGVSSYNEQFF
V gene: TRBV18; J gene: TRBJ1-4; clone size: once; D gene: TRBD1; CDR3 DNA: TGTGCCAGCTCACCACCGGTGGGACAGGGTAAAGAGAATGAAAAACTGTTTTTT; CDR3 protein: CASSPPVGQGKENEKLFF
V gene: TRBV5-4; J gene: TRBJ2-5; clone size: .; D gene: TRBD2; CDR3 DNA: TGTGCCAGCAGCTTGAGGCGGGGGGCCGGGGAGACCCAGTACTTC; CDR3 protein: CASSLRRGAGETQYF
V gene: TRBV28; J gene: TRBJ2-3; clone size: .; D gene: TRBD2; CDR3 DNA: TGTGCCAGCAGTTTTCCCCTCACTAGCGGGAGGTCTACAGATACGCAGTATTTT; CDR3 protein: CASSFPLTSGRSTDTQYF
V gene: TRBV5-1; J gene: TRBJ2-1; clone size: .; D gene: TRBD2; CDR3 DNA: TGCGCCAGCAGCTTGGGAGTAGCGGGGAATCTTCAGTTCTTC; CDR3 protein: CASSLGVAGNLQFF
V gene: TRBV10-3; J gene: TRBJ2-2; clone size: .; D gene: .; CDR3 DNA: TGTGCCATCAGTGAGTCGGCCCAGGGCCGGAACACCGGGGAGCTGTTTTTT; CDR3 protein: CAISESAQGRNTGELFF
V gene: TRBV5-1; J gene: TRBJ2-7; clone size: once; D gene: TRBD2; CDR3 DNA: TGCGCCAGCAGTGACGGGGGGTCCATCTACGAGCAGTACTTC; CDR3 protein: CASSDGGSIYEQYF
V gene: TRBV5-5; J gene: TRBJ2-3; clone size: .; D gene: TRBD1; CDR3 DNA: TGTGCCAGCAGTTCGCAAAAGACAGGGGGAGATACGCAGTATTTT; CDR3 protein: CASSSQKTGGDTQYF
V gene: TRBV28; J gene: TRBJ2-5; clone size: .; D gene: .; CDR3 DNA: TGTGCCAGTACCCGCGGGCTCGAGACCCAGTACTTC; CDR3 protein: CASTRGLETQYF
V gene: TRBV7-3; J gene: TRBJ1-1; clone size: .; D gene: .; CDR3 DNA: TGTGCCAGCTCGAGAGGATTGAACACTGAAGCTTTCTTT; CDR3 protein: CASSRGLNTEAFF
V gene: TRBV29-1; J gene: TRBJ2-7; clone size: .; D gene: TRBD1; CDR3 DNA: TGCAGCGTTGGCCCCCAGGGGGCGACAAGCGAGCAGTACTTC; CDR3 protein: CSVGPQGATSEQYF
V gene: TRBV5-5; J gene: TRBJ1-1; clone size: .; D gene: .; CDR3 DNA: TGTGCCAGCAGCTTGGTTGCAGGATTCATGAACACTGAAGCTTTCTTT; CDR3 protein: CASSLVAGFMNTEAFF
V gene: TRBV7-8; J gene: TRBJ2-3; clone size: .; D gene: TRBD2; CDR3 DNA: TGTGCCAGCAGCGTAGTACCGAGACTAGCGGGGGTCGATACGCAGTATTTT; CDR3 protein: CASSVVPRLAGVDTQYF